This is a list of T cell receptor beta chains from one sample in a study of blood T cell repertoires in COVID-19. TCRdb's table, derived via immunoSEQ multiplex PCR, lists solely in-frame clones and lacks some. The sample holds hundreds of thousands of clones, over 75% seen once. The sequenced sample consisted of peripheral blood. The receptors derive from a human donor in a cohort sampled during active COVID-19. The CDR3 runs from the conserved cysteine through the conserved F or W. Fields, in order: D gene, J gene, V gene, clone size, CDR3 DNA, CDR3 protein. A D gene is named only where the DNA matches it firmly. Clone size, where shown, is once, few, many, or a class for clones that have expanded.

NA,TRBJ2-1,TRBV28,NA,TGTGCCAGCAGTCCGCTGACAGATAACAATGAGCAGTTCTTC,CASSPLTDNNEQFF
NA,TRBJ1-1,TRBV15,NA,TGTGCCACCAGCAGAGGAGGGCGGGGCGCGATGAACACTGAAGCTTTCTTT,CATSRGGRGAMNTEAFF
NA,TRBJ2-3,TRBV24-1,NA,TGTGCCACCAGTGGTGGGAGGTCGCAGTATTTT,CATSGGRSQYF
TRBD1,TRBJ1-2,TRBV4-3,NA,TGCGCCAGCAGCCCCGACAGGGATTATAACTATGGCTACACCTTC,CASSPDRDYNYGYTF
TRBD1,TRBJ1-2,TRBV19,NA,TGTGCCAGTAGGAATCAGGGGGCGCAAGGTGTTGGCTACACCTTC,CASRNQGAQGVGYTF
NA,TRBJ1-1,TRBV5-4,once,TGTGCCAGCAGCCCTATTGAAACACGGAGAAAAGCTTTCTTT,CASSPIETRRKAFF
NA,TRBJ2-3,TRBV24-1,NA,TGTGCCACCAGTGATCCATGGCCGGGAAGCACAGATACGCAGTATTTT,CATSDPWPGSTDTQYF
NA,TRBJ1-1,TRBV3-1/TRBV3-2,NA,TGTGCCAGCAGCCAAGACACAGGGAGCATGAACACTGAAGCTTTCTTT,CASSQDTGSMNTEAFF
NA,TRBJ2-2,TRBV19,NA,TGTGCCAGTAGTAAACTAGGACAGGGAGGGGCCGGGCTGTTTTTT,CASSKLGQGGAGLFF
TRBD1,TRBJ1-4,TRBV9,NA,TGTGCCAGCAGCGACCAACGACAGGGGGCTGAAAAACTGTTTTTT,CASSDQRQGAEKLFF
NA,TRBJ2-5,TRBV11-2,NA,TGTGCCAGCAGCTTAGATCCCGGGGGCCAAGAGACCCAGTACTTC,CASSLDPGGQETQYF
NA,TRBJ2-1,TRBV5-5,NA,TGTGCCAGCAGCTTGGACTATCCTTACAATGAGCAGTTCTTC,CASSLDYPYNEQFF
TRBD2,TRBJ2-3,TRBV5-1,NA,TGCGCCAGCAGCCGGGGACTAGCGGGGGGGGCGCCGACTGAGGGGCAGTATTTT,CASSRGLAGGAPTEGQYF
NA,TRBJ2-5,TRBV7-2,NA,TGTGCCAGCAGCCCACGGTCCCAGGGTAGGGAGACCCAGTACTTC,CASSPRSQGRETQYF
NA,TRBJ2-6,TRBV6-6,once,TGTGCCAGCAGTTACGTATCTGGGGCCAACGTCCTGACTTTC,CASSYVSGANVLTF
NA,TRBJ2-3,TRBV3-1/TRBV3-2,NA,TGTGCCAGCAGCCAACCCCAGGGCGGGATCCGCACAGATACGCAGTATTTT,CASSQPQGGIRTDTQYF
TRBD2,TRBJ2-1,TRBV28,NA,TGTGCCAGCAGTTTATCGGTAGCGGGTTACAATGAGCAGTTCTTC,CASSLSVAGYNEQFF
TRBD1,TRBJ2-1,TRBV24-1,NA,TGTGCCACCAGTGATTTTCAGGTCGGGACAGCGAACAATGAGCAGTTCTTC,CATSDFQVGTANNEQFF
NA,TRBJ2-7,TRBV18,NA,TGTGCCAGCTCACCCCTCCCCGGGGTCCAGGCCTACGAGCAGTACTTC,CASSPLPGVQAYEQYF
NA,TRBJ1-1,TRBV28,NA,TGTGCCAGCAGTGCCCGGGGGGCTATACGGGACACTGAAGCTTTCTTT,CASSARGAIRDTEAFF
NA,TRBJ2-2,TRBV15,NA,TGTGCCACCAGCAGAGGGGGGGTAGACACCGGGGAGCTGTTTTTT,CATSRGGVDTGELFF
NA,TRBJ2-1,TRBV19,NA,TGTGCCAGTACGTATTCACTAGCTACCTACAATGAGCAGTTCTTC,CASTYSLATYNEQFF
TRBD1,TRBJ1-1,TRBV5-1,NA,TGCGCCAGCAGCTTGGCCGGGACAGTGAACACTGAAGCTTTCTTT,CASSLAGTVNTEAFF
NA,TRBJ2-2,TRBV28,NA,TGTGCCAGCAGTTTATTCGTACAGAGGAACACCGGGGAGCTGTTTTTT,CASSLFVQRNTGELFF
TRBD1,TRBJ2-6,TRBV19,NA,TGTGCCAGTAGTCCCGGCACAGGGGCTGGGGCCAACGTCCTGACTTTC,CASSPGTGAGANVLTF
NA,TRBJ2-3,TRBV28,NA,TGTGCCAGCAGTTACCCGGGGGAGGGCACAGATACGCAGTATTTT,CASSYPGEGTDTQYF
TRBD1,TRBJ1-2,TRBV2,NA,TGTGCCAGGGGGGGGGACAGGGCCTATGGCTACACCTTC,CARGGDRAYGYTF
TRBD2,TRBJ2-1,TRBV24-1,NA,TGTGCCACCAGTCGGCTAGCGGGCAATGAGCAGTTCTTC,CATSRLAGNEQFF
NA,TRBJ2-7,TRBV4-1,NA,TGCGCCAGCAGCCAAGCCGACTCTCAAGCCTACGAGCAGTACTTC,CASSQADSQAYEQYF
TRBD2,TRBJ2-3,TRBV7-9,NA,TGTGCCAGCACCCCGGGGCTAGCGGGAGGCCTAGATACGCAGTATTTT,CASTPGLAGGLDTQYF
TRBD1,TRBJ2-7,TRBV6-2/TRBV6-3,NA,TGTGCCAGCAGTGATGACAGGGCGGTTGCCGAGCAGTACTTC,CASSDDRAVAEQYF
TRBD2,TRBJ2-1,TRBV14,NA,TGTGCCAGCAGCCAACTAGCGGGAGGATCAAATGAGCAGTTCTTC,CASSQLAGGSNEQFF
TRBD1,TRBJ2-2,TRBV7-2,NA,TGTGCCAGCAGCCCGAGGACAGGGGGCGCGGGCACCGGGGAGCTGTTTTTT,CASSPRTGGAGTGELFF
TRBD2,TRBJ2-7,TRBV11-2,NA,TGTGCCAGCAGCTCAGCGGGGGGCTCACCATATGAGCAGTACTTC,CASSSAGGSPYEQYF
TRBD1,TRBJ1-1,TRBV12-3/TRBV12-4,NA,TGTGCCAGCAGTCCTACAGGGGCAGAAGCTTTCTTT,CASSPTGAEAFF
TRBD2,TRBJ2-7,TRBV7-2,NA,TGTGCCAGCAGCTCCCTTGGCGGGTCCACTAGCGGGGAGCAGTACTTC,CASSSLGGSTSGEQYF
TRBD1,TRBJ1-1,TRBV6-5,NA,TGTGCCAGCAGCCAAAGGACAGGGACAACTGAAGCTTTCTTT,CASSQRTGTTEAFF
TRBD2,TRBJ2-1,TRBV19,NA,TGTGCCAGTAGTAATAGCGGGGGCCCCTACAATGAGCAGTTCTTC,CASSNSGGPYNEQFF
TRBD1,TRBJ1-5,TRBV6-5,once,TGTGCCAGCAGTTGGACAGGAGGGATTCAGCCCCAGCATTTT,CASSWTGGIQPQHF
NA,TRBJ1-1,TRBV6-6,NA,TGTGCCAGCAGTTATCCACAGGGACACACTGAAGCTTTCTTT,CASSYPQGHTEAFF
TRBD1,TRBJ2-5,TRBV28,few,TGTGCCAGCAAGCGGACAGGGCGAGAGACCCAGTACTTC,CASKRTGRETQYF